This T cell receptor (beta chain) was captured in a study of graft-versus-host responses after intestinal transplantation. On the study more broadly: Recipients uniformly received anti-thymocyte globulin induction, followed by tacrolimus and steroids for roughly 3 years.

Study-level findings and limits: There was an association between peak levels of circulating GvH clones and early post-transplant HvG declines. Individuals carrying graft-donor T cell macrochimerism showed high graft-versus-host to host-versus-graft clonal ratios in allografts. Recipient marrow showed GvH clones, some seen first in ileum or blood.

As regards this clone: The antigen remains unidentified.

Measured with immunoSEQ multiplex PCR; TCRdb has only the in-frame clones, and not every one. The profile shows 81,000 or so clones, approximately 92% of them singletons. Germline CDR1 and CDR2: SGHVS and FQNEAQ. Germline trimming cut 5 bases from V and 2 bases from J; bases unmatched to any gene: 2. The CDR3 length is 15 residues. The V call is TRBV7-8, the J call TRBJ2-1; 11 positions agree with TRBD2. Sequencing used unstimulated CD8+ T cells sorted from spleen or lymph node cells, obtained before transplant. This TCR came from a human donor who was the organ donor for an intestinal transplant. This CDR3 is CASSHSGRAYNEQFF. The CDR3 nucleotides are TGTGCCAGCAGCCATAGCGGGAGGGCCTACAATGAGCAGTTCTTC.